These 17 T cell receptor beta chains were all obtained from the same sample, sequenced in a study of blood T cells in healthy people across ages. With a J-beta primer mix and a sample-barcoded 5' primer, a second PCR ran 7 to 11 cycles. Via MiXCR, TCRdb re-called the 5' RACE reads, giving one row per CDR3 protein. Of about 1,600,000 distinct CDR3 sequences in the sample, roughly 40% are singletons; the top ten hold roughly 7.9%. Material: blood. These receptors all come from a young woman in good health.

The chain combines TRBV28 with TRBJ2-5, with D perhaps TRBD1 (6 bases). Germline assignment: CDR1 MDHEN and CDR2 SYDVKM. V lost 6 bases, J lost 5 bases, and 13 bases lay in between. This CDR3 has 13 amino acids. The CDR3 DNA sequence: TGTGCCAGCAGGCCTAGTCAGGGGGAGACCCAGTACTTC. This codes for CASRPSQGETQYF.

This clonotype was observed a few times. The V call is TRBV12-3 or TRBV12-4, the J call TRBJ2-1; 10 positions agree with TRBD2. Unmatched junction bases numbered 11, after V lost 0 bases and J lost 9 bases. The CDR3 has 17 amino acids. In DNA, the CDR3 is TGTGCCAGCAGTTTAGCTAAGTCTAGCGGGAGAATGGGTGAGCAGTTCTTC. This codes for CASSLAKSSGRMGEQFF.

The CDR3 protein is CSVRDRGDEKLFF. The CDR3 coding sequence is TGCAGCGTTAGGGACAGGGGGGATGAAAAACTGTTTTTT. The chain employs TRBV29-1 and TRBJ1-4; 11 bases match TRBD1. CDR3 length equals 13 residues. V shed 5 bases and J 6 bases; nucleotides not matched to a gene: 2. Germline V CDR1 and CDR2: SQVTM, ANQGSEA. Using reference TRBV29-1 and TRBJ1-4 for the parts outside the CDR3, the full variable domain is SAVISQKPSRDICQRGTSLTIQCQVDSQVTMMFWYRQQPGQSLTLIATANQGSEATYESGFVIDKFPISRPNLTFSTLTVSNMSPEDSSIYLCSVRDRGDEKLFFGSGTQLSVL.

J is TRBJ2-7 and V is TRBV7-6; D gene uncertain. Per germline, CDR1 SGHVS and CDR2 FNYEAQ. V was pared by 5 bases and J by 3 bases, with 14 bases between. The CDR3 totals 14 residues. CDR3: CASSASDLVYEQYF. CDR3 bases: TGTGCCAGCAGCGCAAGCGATTTAGTCTACGAGCAGTACTTC.

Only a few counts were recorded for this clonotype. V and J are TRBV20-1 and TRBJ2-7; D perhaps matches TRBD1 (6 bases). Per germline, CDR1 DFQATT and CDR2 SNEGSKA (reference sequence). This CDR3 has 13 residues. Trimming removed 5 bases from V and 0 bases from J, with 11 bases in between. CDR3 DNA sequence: TGCAGTGCTGCAGGGACATTCTCCTACGAGCAGTACTTC. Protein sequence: CSAAGTFSYEQYF.

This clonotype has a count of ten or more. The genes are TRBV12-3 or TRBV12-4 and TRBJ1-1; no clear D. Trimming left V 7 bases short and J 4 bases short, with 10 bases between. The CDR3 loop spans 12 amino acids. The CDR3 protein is CASTPMGTEAFF. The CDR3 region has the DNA TGTGCCAGCACCCCTATGGGCACTGAAGCTTTCTTT.

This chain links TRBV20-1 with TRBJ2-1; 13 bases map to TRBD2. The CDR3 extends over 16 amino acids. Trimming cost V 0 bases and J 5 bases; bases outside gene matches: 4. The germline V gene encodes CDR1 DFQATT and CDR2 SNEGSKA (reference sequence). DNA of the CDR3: TGCAGTGCTAGAGATCGAACTAGCGGGAGGGACAATGAGCAGTTCTTC. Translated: CSARDRTSGRDNEQFF.

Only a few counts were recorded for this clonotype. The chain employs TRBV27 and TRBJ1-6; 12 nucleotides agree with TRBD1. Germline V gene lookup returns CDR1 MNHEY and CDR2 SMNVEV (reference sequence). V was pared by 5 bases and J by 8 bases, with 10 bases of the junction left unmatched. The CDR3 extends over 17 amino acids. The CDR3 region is CASSVSGTGGAYSPLHF. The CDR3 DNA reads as TGTGCCAGCAGTGTGTCGGGGACAGGGGGCGCTTATTCACCCCTCCACTTT.

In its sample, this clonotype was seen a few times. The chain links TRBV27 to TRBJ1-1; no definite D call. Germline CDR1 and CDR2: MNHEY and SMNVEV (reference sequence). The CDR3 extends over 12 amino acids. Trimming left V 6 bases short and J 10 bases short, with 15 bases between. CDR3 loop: CASRNREMRAFF. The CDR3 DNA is TGTGCCAGCAGAAACCGGGAAATGAGAGCTTTCTTT.

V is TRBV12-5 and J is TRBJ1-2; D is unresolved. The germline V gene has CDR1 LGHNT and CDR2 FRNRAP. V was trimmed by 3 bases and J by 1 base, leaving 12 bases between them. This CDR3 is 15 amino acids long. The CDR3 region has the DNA TGTGCTAGTGGTTTCGTGGGCATCGATAACTATGGCTACACCTTC. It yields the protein CASGFVGIDNYGYTF. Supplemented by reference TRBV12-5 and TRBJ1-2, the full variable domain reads DARVTQTPRHKVTEMGQEVTMRCQPILGHNTVFWYRQTMMQGLELLAYFRNRAPLDDSGMPKDRFSAEMPDATLATLKIQPSEPRDSAVYFCASGFVGIDNYGYTFGSGTRLTVV.

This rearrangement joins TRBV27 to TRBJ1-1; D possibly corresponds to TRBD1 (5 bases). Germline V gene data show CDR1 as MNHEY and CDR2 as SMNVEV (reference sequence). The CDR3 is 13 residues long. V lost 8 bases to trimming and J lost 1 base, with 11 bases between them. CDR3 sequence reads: CASGGLTNTEAFF. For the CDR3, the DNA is TGTGCCAGCGGGGGTCTTACGAACACTGAAGCTTTCTTT.

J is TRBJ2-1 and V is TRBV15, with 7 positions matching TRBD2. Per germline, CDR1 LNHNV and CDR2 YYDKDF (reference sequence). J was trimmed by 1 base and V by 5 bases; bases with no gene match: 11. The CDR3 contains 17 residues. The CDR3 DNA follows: TGTGCCACCAGCCGCCGGGGAGGGCCGATTTCCTACAATGAGCAGTTCTTC. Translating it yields CATSRRGGPISYNEQFF. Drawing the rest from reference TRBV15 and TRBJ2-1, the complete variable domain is DAMVIQNPRYQVTQFGKPVTLSCSQTLNHNVMYWYQQKSSQAPKLLFHYYDKDFNNEADTPDNFQSRRPNTSFCFLDIRSPGLGDTAMYLCATSRRGGPISYNEQFFGPGTRLTVL.

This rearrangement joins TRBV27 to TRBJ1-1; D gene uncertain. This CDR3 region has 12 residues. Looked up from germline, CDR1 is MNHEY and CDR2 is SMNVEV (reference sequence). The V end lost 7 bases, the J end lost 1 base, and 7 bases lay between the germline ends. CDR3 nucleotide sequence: TGTGCCAGCATAGGGTGGAACACTGAAGCTTTCTTT. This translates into CASIGWNTEAFF.

As DNA, the CDR3 is TGTGCCAGCAGCGTAGCGACAGGGGCCACCTACGAGCAGTACTTC. This translates into CASSVATGATYEQYF. The rearrangement joins TRBV9 to TRBJ2-7; 8 nucleotides match TRBD1. The germline CDR1 and CDR2 sequences are SGDLS and YYNGEE. V lost 0 bases and J lost 2; bases outside the gene matches: 4. This CDR3 spans 15 amino acids.

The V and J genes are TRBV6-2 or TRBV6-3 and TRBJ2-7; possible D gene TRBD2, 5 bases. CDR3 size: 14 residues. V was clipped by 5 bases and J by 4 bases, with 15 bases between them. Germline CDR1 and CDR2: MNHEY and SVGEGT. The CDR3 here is CASSTGSNGYEQYF. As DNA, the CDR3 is TGTGCCAGCAGTACGGGGTCCAACGGGTACGAGCAGTACTTC.

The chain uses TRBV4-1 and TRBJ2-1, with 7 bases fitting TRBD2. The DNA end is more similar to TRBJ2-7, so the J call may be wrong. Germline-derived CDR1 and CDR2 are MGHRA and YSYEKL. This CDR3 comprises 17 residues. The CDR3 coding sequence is TGCGCCAGCAGCCAAGATCCTTTAGCGGGCTCCTACAATGAGCAGTACTTC. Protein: CASSQDPLAGSYNEQYF.

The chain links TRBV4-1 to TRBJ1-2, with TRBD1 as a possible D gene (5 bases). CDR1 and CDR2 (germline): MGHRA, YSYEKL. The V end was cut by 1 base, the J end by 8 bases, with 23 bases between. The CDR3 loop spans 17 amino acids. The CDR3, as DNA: TGCGCCAGCAGCCAAGTACCCAGGGTTGGTTCGTCCAGCGGCTACACCTTC. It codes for CASSQVPRVGSSSGYTF.